Described below is a single T cell receptor (beta chain) sequence and its context. The isolated RNA, all of it, was reverse transcribed, so expressed TCRB transcripts were what got sequenced. Sequencing used immunoSEQ multiplex PCR; TCRdb keeps in-frame clones, though not all of them. The sample has around 500,000 clones, approximately 30% seen once. The sample originates from a study of beta chain features in type 1 diabetes. V lost 0 bases, J lost 7 bases, and 8 bases lay in between. Per germline, CDR1 SGHNT and CDR2 YYREEE (reference sequence). This CDR3 has 13 residues. Staining for CD45RO/CCR7/CD25/CD127/CD95/CD27 allowed sorting of CD4+ naive, central memory, regulatory and stem cell-like memory cells.

The TCR was taken from a man aged 18 to 30 in good health. The genes are TRBV5-4 and TRBJ2-1, with D tentatively TRBD2 (6 bases). The sample comprised naive CD4+ T cells from blood. The CDR3 is CASSLVAANEQFF. CDR3 in DNA: TGTGCCAGCAGCTTGGTAGCGGCAAATGAGCAGTTCTTC.